The clone carrying this T cell receptor beta chain occurred once. The antigen is undetermined. Libraries were prepared by immunoSEQ multiplex PCR; TCRdb keeps only in-frame clonotypes and omits some of them. The sample lists about 130,000 clones, about 91% seen once, with approximately 2% in the top ten. This sample was taken from a study of T cell responses to AZD1222 COVID-19 vaccine. The study, taken as a whole, reports: Baseline seropositivity characterized only six AZD1222 recipients.

Trimming at V came to 3 bases and at J to 2 bases, leaving 3 bases not matched to a gene. In germline, CDR1 is SGHNT, CDR2 YENEEA. The CDR3 contains 17 residues. Sequences were derived from peripheral blood, sampled on day 0 of AZD1222 vaccination. The receptor was isolated from an adult in good health. This rearrangement joins TRBV11-3 to TRBJ2-1; 14 bases are a match to TRBD2. Here the CDR3 reads CASSLGLAGAPYNEQFF. The CDR3, as DNA: TGTGCCAGCAGCTTGGGACTAGCGGGGGCTCCCTACAATGAGCAGTTCTTC.